This T cell receptor beta chain was identified during a study of identical twins' blood T cells. MiXCR, applied by TCRdb to the 5' RACE reads, yields one record per CDR3 protein. The data show 300,000 to 450,000 distinct CDR3 sequences, with about 28% seen just once and 6.1% held by the top ten. The CDR3 has 13 residues. Trimming removed 2 bases at V and 1 base at J, with 6 bases between. CDR1 MNHEY and CDR2 SMNVEV come from the germline V gene (reference sequence). This clonotype was detected a few times. Sequencing used PBMCs. The V call is TRBV27, the J call TRBJ2-7, with D unclear. This sequence originates from a woman aged 18 to 55 in good health. Here the CDR3 DNA reads TGTGCCAGCAGTTTACACTCTTCCTACGAGCAGTACTTC. Translation gives CASSLHSSYEQYF.